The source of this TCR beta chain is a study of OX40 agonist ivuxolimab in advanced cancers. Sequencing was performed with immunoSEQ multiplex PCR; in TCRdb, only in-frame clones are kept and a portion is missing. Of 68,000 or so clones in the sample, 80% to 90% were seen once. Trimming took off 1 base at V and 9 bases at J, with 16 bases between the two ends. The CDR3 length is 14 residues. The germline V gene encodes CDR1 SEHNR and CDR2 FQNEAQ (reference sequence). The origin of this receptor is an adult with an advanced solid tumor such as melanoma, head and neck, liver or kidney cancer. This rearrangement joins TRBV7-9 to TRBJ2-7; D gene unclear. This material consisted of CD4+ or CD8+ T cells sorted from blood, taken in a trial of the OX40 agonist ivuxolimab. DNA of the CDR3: TGTGCCAGCAGCTTAGGAGACGGAGCAATTGGGCAGTACTTC. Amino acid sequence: CASSLGDGAIGQYF.